The rows below give T cell receptor beta chains drawn from one sample of a study of blood T cell repertoires in COVID-19. Sequencing used immunoSEQ multiplex PCR; TCRdb keeps in-frame clones, though not all of them. The sample lists around 200,000 clones, 75% to 90% occurring once. Sequencing was done on a sample of peripheral blood. These receptors came from a human donor in a cohort sampled during active COVID-19. Both conserved end residues are part of each CDR3. Fields, in order: J gene, clone size, V gene, D gene, CDR3 DNA, CDR3 protein. The D gene is left open where the match is weak. Not every row has a clone size; where given, it reads once, few, many or a size class.

J: TRBJ2-2
size: -
V: TRBV4-2
D: -
DNA: TGTGCCAGCAGCCTCACGAGAAGCGGGGAGCTGTTTTTT
CDR3: CASSLTRSGELFF

J: TRBJ2-3
size: -
V: TRBV19
D: TRBD2
DNA: TGTGCCAGTAGGACTAGCGGGAGTATAGGGACGCAGTATTTT
CDR3: CASRTSGSIGTQYF

J: TRBJ2-7
size: -
V: TRBV9
D: TRBD2
DNA: TGTGCCAGCAGCGTAGGACTAGCGGGACTGTACGAGCAGTACTTC
CDR3: CASSVGLAGLYEQYF

J: TRBJ2-2
size: -
V: TRBV7-6
D: TRBD2
DNA: TGTGCCAGCAGGCATCCCATTTTCAGGACTAGCGGGAGTTCCGGGGAGCTATTTTTT
CDR3: CASRHPIFRTSGSSGELFF

J: TRBJ2-3
size: -
V: TRBV18
D: -
DNA: TGTGCCAGCTCACCGCGACAGCACCTACCGACCACAGATACGCAGTATTTT
CDR3: CASSPRQHLPTTDTQYF

J: TRBJ2-7
size: -
V: TRBV6-6
D: -
DNA: TGTGCCAGCAGTTACCCGGGGGTTAGCTCCTACGAGCAGTACTTC
CDR3: CASSYPGVSSYEQYF

J: TRBJ2-2
size: -
V: TRBV5-1
D: -
DNA: TGCGCCAGCAGCTTGGCCGGGAAACCAAACACCGGGGAGCTGTTTTTT
CDR3: CASSLAGKPNTGELFF

J: TRBJ1-5
size: -
V: TRBV12-3/TRBV12-4
D: -
DNA: TGTGCCAGCAGTTTAGGGACAGTTCAGCCCCAGCATTTT
CDR3: CASSLGTVQPQHF

J: TRBJ1-6
size: medium-sized
V: TRBV28
D: -
DNA: TGTGCCAGCAGCCCGTCACACCCCCATCCACCCCTCCACTTT
CDR3: CASSPSHPHPPLHF

J: TRBJ1-1
size: -
V: TRBV5-4
D: -
DNA: TGTGCCAGCCGGGAGGGGCACATGAACACTGAAGCTTTCTTT
CDR3: CASREGHMNTEAFF

J: TRBJ2-5
size: -
V: TRBV13
D: TRBD1
DNA: TGTGCCAGCAGCCCGGGGGGACAGGGTCAAGAGACCCAGTACTTC
CDR3: CASSPGGQGQETQYF

J: TRBJ1-5
size: -
V: TRBV7-8
D: TRBD1
DNA: TGTGCCAGCAGCTCTGGGACAGGCAGGGCTCAGCCCCAGCATTTT
CDR3: CASSSGTGRAQPQHF

J: TRBJ2-7
size: -
V: TRBV6-4
D: -
DNA: TGTGCCAGCAGTGACGTCGGAGTAAGGCACTACGAGCAGTACTTC
CDR3: CASSDVGVRHYEQYF

J: TRBJ2-7
size: -
V: TRBV4-3
D: -
DNA: TGCGCCAGCAGCCAGGGGGGGCAGGGGGCCTCCTACGAGCAGTACTTC
CDR3: CASSQGGQGASYEQYF

J: TRBJ2-1
size: -
V: TRBV11-2
D: TRBD2
DNA: TGTGCCAGCAGCTTAGCGGGAGGGCCTCGGAACAATGAGCAGTTCTTC
CDR3: CASSLAGGPRNNEQFF

J: TRBJ1-5
size: -
V: TRBV6-2/TRBV6-3
D: TRBD1
DNA: TGTGCCAGCAGCCGCGACAGGGTCAGTAGGTCCAGGCTCCAGCCCCAGCATTTT
CDR3: CASSRDRVSRSRLQPQHF

J: TRBJ2-7
size: -
V: TRBV7-9
D: -
DNA: TGTGCCAGCAGCTCCCGGGGTCACTCCTACGAGCAGTACTTC
CDR3: CASSSRGHSYEQYF

J: TRBJ1-1
size: -
V: TRBV6-2/TRBV6-3
D: -
DNA: TGTGCCAGCAGTTACACCCCCCCAGGGCACGCTGAAGCTTTCTTT
CDR3: CASSYTPPGHAEAFF

J: TRBJ2-3
size: many
V: TRBV11-2
D: -
DNA: TGTGCCAGCAGCTTCGGAGGGACGTACACAGATACGCAGTATTTT
CDR3: CASSFGGTYTDTQYF

J: TRBJ1-1
size: -
V: TRBV5-5
D: -
DNA: TGTGCCAGCAGCTATTCCGGGATGAACACTGAAGCTTTCTTT
CDR3: CASSYSGMNTEAFF

J: TRBJ2-3
size: -
V: TRBV7-2
D: -
DNA: TGTGCCAGCAGCTTAAAGCGGCAGGCAGATACGCAGTATTTT
CDR3: CASSLKRQADTQYF

J: TRBJ2-1
size: -
V: TRBV4-2
D: -
DNA: TGTGCCAGCAGCCAACGGGTTGCGGGATACTCCTACAATGAGCAGTTCTTC
CDR3: CASSQRVAGYSYNEQFF

J: TRBJ1-1
size: once
V: TRBV28
D: TRBD1
DNA: TGTGCCAGCAGTTTAAACAGGGGTGGGACTGAAGCTTTCTTT
CDR3: CASSLNRGGTEAFF

J: TRBJ1-2
size: -
V: TRBV25-1
D: TRBD1
DNA: TGTGCCAGCAGTGAACTACAGGGGTCGGGCTACACCTTC
CDR3: CASSELQGSGYTF

J: TRBJ1-4
size: -
V: TRBV7-9
D: -
DNA: TGTGCCAGCAGCCAAACGGGGACTAATGAAAAACTGTTTTTT
CDR3: CASSQTGTNEKLFF

J: TRBJ2-1
size: -
V: TRBV6-2/TRBV6-3
D: TRBD2
DNA: TGTGCCAGCAGTGGGACTAGCGGGATTGTGAACAATGAGCAGTTCTTC
CDR3: CASSGTSGIVNNEQFF

J: TRBJ2-5
size: -
V: TRBV9
D: -
DNA: TGTGCCAGCAGCGTAGAAGACCTCCGAGGGACCCAGTACTTC
CDR3: CASSVEDLRGTQYF

J: TRBJ2-7
size: -
V: TRBV11-2
D: TRBD1
DNA: TGTGCCACGACAGGGGGCGACGAGCAGTACTTC
CDR3: CATTGGDEQYF

J: TRBJ1-1
size: once
V: TRBV28
D: TRBD1
DNA: TGTGCCAGCCTTGGGGACAGGGCCACTGAAGCTTTCTTT
CDR3: CASLGDRATEAFF

J: TRBJ1-2
size: -
V: TRBV6-6
D: -
DNA: TGTGCCAGCAGTCAGTCCGGGACTCCCTCTGGCGGCTACACCTTC
CDR3: CASSQSGTPSGGYTF

J: TRBJ1-1
size: few
V: TRBV9
D: -
DNA: TGTGCCAGCAGCCCCACCCGGGTTAGAACTGAAGCTTTCTTT
CDR3: CASSPTRVRTEAFF

J: TRBJ1-5
size: -
V: TRBV2
D: TRBD1
DNA: TGTGCCAGCAGCGAACAGGGGAGCAATCAGCCCCAGCATTTT
CDR3: CASSEQGSNQPQHF

J: TRBJ1-2
size: -
V: TRBV3-1/TRBV3-2
D: -
DNA: TGTGCCAGCAGCCTCAGGGTCTTGAATGGCTACACCTTC
CDR3: CASSLRVLNGYTF

J: TRBJ1-2
size: -
V: TRBV13
D: TRBD1
DNA: TGTGCCAGCAGCTTAGCGACCGGGACAGGGCAATGGTACACCTTC
CDR3: CASSLATGTGQWYTF

J: TRBJ2-5
size: -
V: TRBV2
D: TRBD2
DNA: TGTGCCAGCAGGGTCGTAGGCGGGAGATCGGATGGAGAGACCCAGTACTTC
CDR3: CASRVVGGRSDGETQYF

J: TRBJ1-4
size: -
V: TRBV6-5
D: -
DNA: TGTGCCAGCAGGAGGGTTTTGGACGAAAAACTGTTTTTT
CDR3: CASRRVLDEKLFF

J: TRBJ2-2
size: -
V: TRBV9
D: TRBD2
DNA: TGTGCCAGCAGCGTTGGACTAGCGGGAGGCCGAGGCGGGGAGCTGTTTTTT
CDR3: CASSVGLAGGRGGELFF

J: TRBJ2-4
size: few
V: TRBV2
D: TRBD2
DNA: TGTGCCAGCAGTGAGCCGGGACTAGCGGGAGGGGGCAAAAACATTCAGTACTTC
CDR3: CASSEPGLAGGGKNIQYF

J: TRBJ2-7
size: -
V: TRBV6-2/TRBV6-3
D: TRBD1
DNA: TGTGCCAGCAGTCGACAGGGGAACGAGCAGTACTTC
CDR3: CASSRQGNEQYF

J: TRBJ2-2
size: few
V: TRBV18
D: TRBD1
DNA: TGTGCCAGCTCACTACGGGACAGGGGGTCCGGGGAGCTGTTTTTT
CDR3: CASSLRDRGSGELFF

J: TRBJ2-2
size: -
V: TRBV27
D: -
DNA: TGTGCCAGCAGTTTGTCCAGGGGACGGGACACCGGGGAGCTGTTTTTT
CDR3: CASSLSRGRDTGELFF

J: TRBJ1-2
size: few
V: TRBV19
D: -
DNA: TGTGCCAGTAGTCTAACGGCGGTTGGGGGCTACACCTTC
CDR3: CASSLTAVGGYTF

J: TRBJ1-5
size: -
V: TRBV4-1
D: TRBD1
DNA: TGCGCCAGCAGCCCCTTAACGTCCCGGGACAGGGGGCATCAGCCCCAGCATTTT
CDR3: CASSPLTSRDRGHQPQHF

J: TRBJ2-7
size: -
V: TRBV7-9
D: -
DNA: TGTGCCAGCAGCACCCGCCTAGGAGACGTAGGCTACGAGCAGTACTTC
CDR3: CASSTRLGDVGYEQYF